Listed below are T cell receptor beta chains from one sample, sequenced in a study of blood T cell repertoires in COVID-19. Method: immunoSEQ multiplex PCR; TCRdb's copy keeps in-frame clones and lacks some. The table shows about 130,000 clones, with 65% to 90% occurring only once. The sample comprised peripheral blood. The receptors were sampled from a woman older than 75 with acute or convalescent COVID-19. The CDR3 runs from the conserved cysteine through the conserved F or W. The D gene is left open where the match is weak. Size is omitted from some rows. Given values are once, few, many or a class for expanded clones.

clone size	D gene	V gene	J gene	CDR3 DNA	CDR3 protein
.	.	TRBV18	TRBJ1-2	TGTGCCAGCTCATCCGCCAGACCAGACAGGTCGGGAGGCTATGGCTACACCTTC	CASSSARPDRSGGYGYTF
once	TRBD1	TRBV6-5	TRBJ1-5	TGTGCCAGCATTCTAGACAGGGGTCGTCAGCCCCAGCATTTT	CASILDRGRQPQHF
few	.	TRBV29-1	TRBJ1-1	TGCAGCGCCCGGGAAGGGAAAGCTTTCTTT	CSAREGKAFF
.	.	TRBV6-2/TRBV6-3	TRBJ1-3	TGTGCCAGCAGTTTGTCGACCAGACGGGGTGGAAACACCATATATTTT	CASSLSTRRGGNTIYF
.	TRBD1	TRBV9	TRBJ1-6	TGTGCCAGCAGCGTAGGTAGGACAGGTATATCACCCCTCCACTTT	CASSVGRTGISPLHF
.	TRBD1	TRBV6-5	TRBJ1-4	TGTGCCAGCAGTTCCTCGGGACAGGGCCATGAAAAACTGTTTTTT	CASSSSGQGHEKLFF
.	TRBD1	TRBV3-1/TRBV3-2	TRBJ2-2	TGTGCCAGCAGCTTACCCCGGGGGACAGGGAACACCGGGGAGCTGTTTTTT	CASSLPRGTGNTGELFF
.	.	TRBV4-2	TRBJ1-5	TGTGCCAGCAGCCAAGATCTCTTGGACACTCAGCCCCAGCATTTT	CASSQDLLDTQPQHF
.	.	TRBV15	TRBJ1-5	TGTGCCACCAGCAGGGAGGGAAGCAATCAGCCCCAGCATTTT	CATSREGSNQPQHF
few	.	TRBV7-9	TRBJ1-2	TGTGCCAGCTCGGGGTCGGACTATGGCTACACCTTC	CASSGSDYGYTF
.	.	TRBV21-1	TRBJ1-1	TGTGCCAGCAGCAAACAGGGCCCGAACACTGAAGCTTTCTTT	CASSKQGPNTEAFF
.	.	TRBV3-1/TRBV3-2	TRBJ2-5	TGTGCCAGCAGCCAGGGGACTTTTCTTAGAGGGGAGACCCAGTACTTC	CASSQGTFLRGETQYF
.	.	TRBV7-3	TRBJ1-5	TGTGCCAGCAGCTTCTCCCTTTATCAGCCCCAGCATTTT	CASSFSLYQPQHF
.	TRBD1	TRBV5-5	TRBJ1-6	TGTGCCAGCAGCGTAACAGGGGGCACCGCATCACCCCTCCACTTT	CASSVTGGTASPLHF
few	.	TRBV27	TRBJ1-2	TGTGCCAGCAGTTCGAGCGGCTATGGCTACACCTTC	CASSSSGYGYTF
.	TRBD2	TRBV7-9	TRBJ2-5	TGTGCCAGCAGCTTATACGCTAGCGGGGGTGGTGAGACCCAGTACTTC	CASSLYASGGGETQYF
.	TRBD1	TRBV19	TRBJ1-5	TGTGCCAGTGACGGGGGGGACAGGGGTAAGCCCCAGCATTTT	CASDGGDRGKPQHF
once	.	TRBV5-5	TRBJ1-2	TGTGCCAGCAGCTTGGTGGGAGGCGGCTACACCTTC	CASSLVGGGYTF
.	.	TRBV6-5	TRBJ1-2	TGTGACCCGGGGAGCACCACCTTACTCTATGGCTACACCTTC	CDPGSTTLLYGYTF
.	.	TRBV14	TRBJ2-5	TGTGCCAGCAGCCAAGGGGGCGCGAAGACCCAGTACTTC	CASSQGGAKTQYF
.	.	TRBV2	TRBJ1-1	TGTGCCAGCAGTGAAGCGCTGGCAGTCACTGAAGCTTTCTTT	CASSEALAVTEAFF
.	.	TRBV5-3	TRBJ1-4	TGTGCCAGAAGCCCCCCCGGAGGGAGTAATAATGAAAAACTGTTTTTT	CARSPPGGSNNEKLFF
.	.	TRBV29-1	TRBJ2-1	TGCAGCGTTGGTCGACTAGGGATCTCCTACAATGAGCAGTTCTTC	CSVGRLGISYNEQFF
.	.	TRBV29-1	TRBJ2-7	TGCAGCGTCAGGCACAGGGACAACGAGCAGTACTTC	CSVRHRDNEQYF
.	.	TRBV24-1	TRBJ1-5	TGTGCCACCAGTGACCCCTTCCAGCCCCAGCATTTT	CATSDPFQPQHF
.	.	TRBV29-1	TRBJ1-1	TGCAGCGGAAGGAGGGGTAATCAGAACACTGAAGCTTTCTTT	CSGRRGNQNTEAFF
.	.	TRBV6-5	TRBJ1-6	TGTGCCAGCAGTTACTTCAGTTTGAATTCACCCCTCCACTTT	CASSYFSLNSPLHF
.	.	TRBV5-1	TRBJ1-4	TGCGCCAGCAACCTACTAGGAGGAACTAATGAAAAACTGTTTTTT	CASNLLGGTNEKLFF
.	.	TRBV25-1	TRBJ1-2	TGTGCCAGCAGTGGTACTCGGGGGGCTTTGAGTGGCTACACCTTC	CASSGTRGALSGYTF
.	.	TRBV4-2	TRBJ2-3	TGTGCCAGCAGCCAAGCAACAGGGAGCACAGATACGCAGTATTTT	CASSQATGSTDTQYF
.	.	TRBV5-1	TRBJ2-6	TGCGCCAGCACCAAGACCGTCGGGGAATCTTTCTCTGGGGCCAACGTCCTGACTTTC	CASTKTVGESFSGANVLTF
.	TRBD2	TRBV7-6	TRBJ2-3	TGTGCCAGCAGCTTTAGGACTAGCGGGGGCAAAGGCACAGATACGCAGTATTTT	CASSFRTSGGKGTDTQYF
few	.	TRBV6-6	TRBJ1-1	TGTGCCAGCAGTTACACCGGACAGTTGGGGAACACTGAAGCTTTCTTT	CASSYTGQLGNTEAFF
few	TRBD1	TRBV14	TRBJ1-6	TGTGCCAGCAGCCAAGCCCACAGGGGGAATTCACCCCTCCACTTT	CASSQAHRGNSPLHF
.	TRBD1	TRBV9	TRBJ2-3	TGTGCCAGCAGCGTAGTACAGGGGCGCACAGATACGCAGTATTTT	CASSVVQGRTDTQYF
.	.	TRBV10-3	TRBJ1-6	TGTGCCATCAGATCACAGGGCACGGGGAATTCACCCCTCCACTTT	CAIRSQGTGNSPLHF
.	TRBD1	TRBV5-6	TRBJ2-1	TGTGCCAGCAGCTTGAGACCAGGGGGTCACAATGAGCAGTTCTTC	CASSLRPGGHNEQFF
.	.	TRBV9	TRBJ2-1	TGTGCCAGCAGCGTAGGCGGCAGGGAATGGAATGAGCAGTTCTTC	CASSVGGREWNEQFF
.	TRBD1	TRBV5-1	TRBJ2-7	TGCGCCAGCAGCTTAGGACAGGGGGCCTACGAGCAGTACTTC	CASSLGQGAYEQYF
.	TRBD2	TRBV29-1	TRBJ2-1	TGCAGCGTTCTAGCGGGGAACCAGTTCTTC	CSVLAGNQFF
.	.	TRBV29-1	TRBJ2-3	TGCAGCCACGGTGCAGGGCTAGATACGCAGTATTTT	CSHGAGLDTQYF
.	.	TRBV2	TRBJ2-2	TGTGCCAGCAGTGCAAACAGCAACACCGGGGAGCTGTTTTTT	CASSANSNTGELFF
.	TRBD1	TRBV6-5	TRBJ1-2	TGTGCCAGCAGCACACAGGGGGCCTTTGGCTACACCTTC	CASSTQGAFGYTF
.	.	TRBV2	TRBJ1-3	TGTGCCAGCAGTGAGGCAGTGGACACCATATATTTT	CASSEAVDTIYF
.	TRBD1	TRBV27	TRBJ1-1	TGTGCCAGCATCAGGACAGGGGCGAACACTGAAGCTTTCTTT	CASIRTGANTEAFF
.	.	TRBV2	TRBJ1-6	TGTGCCAGCAGTGAACGGGTGGGGCTCTCACCCCTCCACTTT	CASSERVGLSPLHF
few	.	TRBV21-1	TRBJ1-4	TGTGCCAGCAGCAAAGGGGCAGGTATTAATGAAAAACTGTTTTTT	CASSKGAGINEKLFF
.	.	TRBV5-1	TRBJ1-1	TGCGCCAGCAGCTTCCGGGATCCCTTGAACACTGAAGCTTTCTTT	CASSFRDPLNTEAFF
.	.	TRBV5-4	TRBJ1-2	TGTGCCAGCACCCTATACAGGGAACAACCTTTTGGCTACACCTTC	CASTLYREQPFGYTF
.	TRBD1	TRBV5-1	TRBJ2-5	TGCGCCAGCAGCTTGGTGGGACAGGGTGTGGAGACCCAGTACTTC	CASSLVGQGVETQYF
.	TRBD1	TRBV4-1	TRBJ1-2	TGCGCCAGCAGCTCCGGGACAGGGACCTATGGCTACACCTTC	CASSSGTGTYGYTF
.	TRBD1	TRBV28	TRBJ2-2	TGTGCCAGCAGTAACATGGACAGGGGGGACACCGGGGAGCTGTTTTTT	CASSNMDRGDTGELFF
.	.	TRBV5-1	TRBJ1-2	TGCGCCAGCAGCTTGGGAGCAGGGGTTGGCTATGGCTACACCTTC	CASSLGAGVGYGYTF
.	.	TRBV12-3/TRBV12-4	TRBJ1-6	TGTGCCAGCAGTTTCCAGGCTGGCCTCCACTTT	CASSFQAGLHF
.	.	TRBV7-8	TRBJ1-6	TGTGCCAGCAGCTCCACCCCGGGACTCCTCCTTTCACCCCTCCACTTT	CASSSTPGLLLSPLHF
.	.	TRBV4-2	TRBJ1-2	TGTGCCAGCAGCCAAGATCGAGCAAGCTATGGCTACACCTTC	CASSQDRASYGYTF